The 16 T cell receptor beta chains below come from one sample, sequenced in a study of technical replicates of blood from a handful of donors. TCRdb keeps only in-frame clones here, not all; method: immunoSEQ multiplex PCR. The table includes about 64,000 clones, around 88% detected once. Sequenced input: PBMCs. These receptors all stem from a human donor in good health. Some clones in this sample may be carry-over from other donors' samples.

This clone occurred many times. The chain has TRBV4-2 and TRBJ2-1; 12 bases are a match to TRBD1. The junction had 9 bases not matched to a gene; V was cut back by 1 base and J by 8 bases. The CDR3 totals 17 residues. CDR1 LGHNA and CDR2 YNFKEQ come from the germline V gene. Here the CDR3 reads CASSQGAPGQGADEQFF. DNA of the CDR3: TGTGCCAGCAGCCAAGGGGCACCGGGACAGGGGGCGGATGAGCAGTTCTTC.

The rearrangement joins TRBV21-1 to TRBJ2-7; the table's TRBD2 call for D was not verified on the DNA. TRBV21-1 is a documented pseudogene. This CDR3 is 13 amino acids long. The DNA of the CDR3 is TGTGCCAGCATTGAGGGACTGCCCTACGAGCAGTACTTC. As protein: CASIEGLPYEQYF.

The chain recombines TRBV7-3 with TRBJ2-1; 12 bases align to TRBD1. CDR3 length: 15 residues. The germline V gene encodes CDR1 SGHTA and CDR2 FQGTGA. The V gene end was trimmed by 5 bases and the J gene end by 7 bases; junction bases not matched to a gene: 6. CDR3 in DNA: TGTGCCAGCAGCCCTGGGACAGGGGGCTCTAATGAGCAGTTCTTC. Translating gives CASSPGTGGSNEQFF.

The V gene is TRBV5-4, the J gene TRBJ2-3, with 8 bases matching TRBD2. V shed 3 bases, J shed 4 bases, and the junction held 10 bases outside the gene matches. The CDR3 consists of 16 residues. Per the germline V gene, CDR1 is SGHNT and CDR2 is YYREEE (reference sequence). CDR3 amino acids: CASSSGGQGMADTQYF. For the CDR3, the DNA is TGTGCCAGCAGCTCGGGGGGGCAGGGGATGGCAGATACGCAGTATTTT.

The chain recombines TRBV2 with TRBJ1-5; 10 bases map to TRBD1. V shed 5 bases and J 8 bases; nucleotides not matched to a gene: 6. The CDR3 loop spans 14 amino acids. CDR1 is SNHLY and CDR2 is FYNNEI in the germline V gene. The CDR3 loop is CASSPDRGREPQHF. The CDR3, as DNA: TGTGCCAGCAGTCCCGACAGGGGGCGAGAGCCCCAGCATTTT. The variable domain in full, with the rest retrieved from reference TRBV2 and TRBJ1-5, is EPEVTQTPSHQVTQMGQEVILRCVPISNHLYFYWYRQILGQKVEFLVSFYNNEISEKSEIFDDQFSVERPDGSNFTLKIRSTKLEDSAMYFCASSPDRGREPQHFGDGTRLSIL.

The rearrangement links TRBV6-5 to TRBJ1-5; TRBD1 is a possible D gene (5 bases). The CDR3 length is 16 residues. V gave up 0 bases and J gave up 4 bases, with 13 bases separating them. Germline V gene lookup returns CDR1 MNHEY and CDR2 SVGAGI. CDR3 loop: CASSYSSRAKNQPQHF. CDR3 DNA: TGTGCCAGCAGTTACTCTTCCAGGGCGAAGAATCAGCCCCAGCATTTT.

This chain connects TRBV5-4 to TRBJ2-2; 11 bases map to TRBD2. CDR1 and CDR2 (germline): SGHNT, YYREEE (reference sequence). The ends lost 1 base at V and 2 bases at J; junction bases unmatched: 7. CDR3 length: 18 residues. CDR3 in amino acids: CASSLYVTSGGNTGELFF. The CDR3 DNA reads TGTGCCAGCAGCTTGTACGTCACTAGCGGGGGTAACACCGGGGAGCTGTTTTTT.

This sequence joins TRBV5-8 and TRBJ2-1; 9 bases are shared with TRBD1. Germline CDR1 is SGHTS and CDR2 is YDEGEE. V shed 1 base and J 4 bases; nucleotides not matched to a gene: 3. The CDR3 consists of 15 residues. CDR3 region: CASSLKDRGYNEQFF. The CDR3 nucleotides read TGTGCCAGCAGCTTGAAGGACAGGGGATACAATGAGCAGTTCTTC. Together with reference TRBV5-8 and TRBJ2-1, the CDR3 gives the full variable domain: EAGVTQSPTHLIKTRGQQATLRCSPISGHTSVYWYQQALGLGLQFLLWYDEGEERNRGNFPPRFSGRQFPNYSSELNVNALELEDSALYLCASSLKDRGYNEQFFGPGTRLTVL.

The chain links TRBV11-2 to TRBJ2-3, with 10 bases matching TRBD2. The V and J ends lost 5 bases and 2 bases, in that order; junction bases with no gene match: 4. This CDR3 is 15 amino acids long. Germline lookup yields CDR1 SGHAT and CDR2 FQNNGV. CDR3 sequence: CASSGTSANTDTQYF. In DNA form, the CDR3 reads TGTGCCAGCAGCGGGACTAGCGCTAACACAGATACGCAGTATTTT.

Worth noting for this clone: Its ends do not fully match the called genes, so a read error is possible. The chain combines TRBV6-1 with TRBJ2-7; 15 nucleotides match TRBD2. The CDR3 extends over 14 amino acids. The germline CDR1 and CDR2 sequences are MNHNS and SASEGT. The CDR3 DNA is TGTGCCAGCAGTACCGGGACTAGCGGGGGGCCGAGTGACTTC. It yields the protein CASSTGTSGGPSDF.

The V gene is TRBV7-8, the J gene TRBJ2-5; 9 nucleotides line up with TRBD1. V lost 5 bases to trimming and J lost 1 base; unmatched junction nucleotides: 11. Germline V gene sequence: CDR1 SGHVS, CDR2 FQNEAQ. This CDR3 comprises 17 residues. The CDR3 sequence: CASSIPTGGYSQETQYF. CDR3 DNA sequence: TGTGCCAGCAGCATACCCACAGGGGGCTACTCCCAAGAGACCCAGTACTTC.

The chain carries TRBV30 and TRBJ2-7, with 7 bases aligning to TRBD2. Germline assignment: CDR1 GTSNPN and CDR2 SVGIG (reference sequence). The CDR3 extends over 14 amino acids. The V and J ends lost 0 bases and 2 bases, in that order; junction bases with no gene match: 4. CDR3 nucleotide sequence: TGTGCCTGGAGTGTCATGGGAGGGCCCTACGAGCAGTACTTC. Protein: CAWSVMGGPYEQYF.

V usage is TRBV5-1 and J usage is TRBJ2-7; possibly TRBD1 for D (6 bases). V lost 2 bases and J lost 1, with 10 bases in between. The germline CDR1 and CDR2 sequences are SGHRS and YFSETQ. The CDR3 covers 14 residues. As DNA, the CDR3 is TGCGCCAGCAGCTTAGACAGGCTTTCCTACGAGCAGTACTTC. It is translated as CASSLDRLSYEQYF.

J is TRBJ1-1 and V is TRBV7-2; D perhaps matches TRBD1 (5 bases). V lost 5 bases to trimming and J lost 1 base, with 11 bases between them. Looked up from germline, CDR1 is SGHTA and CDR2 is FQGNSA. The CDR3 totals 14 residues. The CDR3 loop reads CASSPIRGNTEAFF. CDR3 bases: TGTGCCAGCAGCCCAATAAGGGGGAACACTGAAGCTTTCTTT.

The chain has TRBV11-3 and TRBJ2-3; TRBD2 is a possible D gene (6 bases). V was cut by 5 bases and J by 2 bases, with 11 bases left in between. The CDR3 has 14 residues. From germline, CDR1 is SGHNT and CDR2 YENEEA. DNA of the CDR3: TGTGCCAGCAGCCCCCGGGGGACCACAGATACGCAGTATTTT. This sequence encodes CASSPRGTTDTQYF.

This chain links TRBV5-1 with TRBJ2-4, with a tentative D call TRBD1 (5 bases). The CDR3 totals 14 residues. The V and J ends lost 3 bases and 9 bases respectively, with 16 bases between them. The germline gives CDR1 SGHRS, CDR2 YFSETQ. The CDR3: CASSSAAGRSIQYF. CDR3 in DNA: TGCGCCAGCAGCTCCGCGGCAGGGCGGAGCATTCAGTACTTC. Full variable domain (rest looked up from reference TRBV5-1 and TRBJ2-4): KAGVTQTPRYLIKTRGQQVTLSCSPISGHRSVSWYQQTPGQGLQFLFEYFSETQRNKGNFPGRFSGRQFSNSRSEMNVSTLELGDSALYLCASSSAAGRSIQYFGAGTRLSVL.